The 30 T cell receptor beta chains reported below all come from one sample, sequenced in a study of a mutant IDH1 vaccine in newly diagnosed glioma listed by TCRdb under 2021. To prepare the library, the immunoSEQ multiplex PCR assay was applied. Drawn from immuneACCESS, this table holds only the in-frame rearrangements with V and J called that TCRdb kept. Clones are partly lost; checked studies trace under half to an unresolved V gene and leave the rest unexplained. The sample table shows 70,000 or so clones, and approximately 82% are seen once. Approximately 4.5% of the sample belongs to the ten largest clones. The time point tag for this specimen amounts to: baseline, week 1 (first vaccination visit). Sample treatment or condition, as interpreted from the label and publication: pre-vaccination baseline after standard-of-care therapy. Sequenced material: peripheral blood mononuclear cells (PBMCs), taken from a glioma patient treated with radiotherapy, temozolomide or both. Receptors were obtained from a woman in her late teens or twenties with glioma. Some clones in this sample may be carry-over from other donors' samples.

The chain combines TRBV2 with TRBJ2-5; D may match TRBD1 or TRBD2 (5 bases each). V was trimmed by 0 bases and J by 11 bases, leaving 19 bases between them. The V gene's germline CDR1 is SNHLY and CDR2 FYNNEI. The CDR3 is 15 residues long. The CDR3 region has the DNA TGTGCCAGCAGTGAAGCTGAACCCGCTTTAGGGGAGCAGTACTTC. Translated: CASSEAEPALGEQYF.

The rearrangement links TRBV19 to TRBJ1-2, with D possibly being TRBD1 (6 bases). V was trimmed by 6 bases and J by 8 bases, leaving 16 bases between them. The CDR3 is 13 residues long. CDR1 is LNHDA and CDR2 is SQIVND in the germline V gene (reference sequence). Here the CDR3 reads CASRQGGGGGYTF. The CDR3, as DNA: TGTGCCAGTAGACAGGGAGGAGGAGGGGGCTACACCTTC.

The chain is built from TRBV27 and TRBJ2-7; TRBD2 aligns across 11 bases. This CDR3 contains 14 residues. Per germline, CDR1 MNHEY and CDR2 SMNVEV (reference sequence). Trimming took 5 bases from V and 5 from J; bases not matched to a gene: 5. CDR3 nucleotides: TGTGCCAGCAGTCGACTAGCGGGAAACGACGAGCAGTACTTC. It encodes CASSRLAGNDEQYF.

V gene TRBV6-1 combines with J gene TRBJ1-1; TRBD1 might be the D (5 bases). The V end was cut by 4 bases, the J end by 8 bases, with 14 bases between. Germline V lookup: CDR1 MNHNS, CDR2 SASEGT. The CDR3 extends over 13 amino acids. The CDR3, as DNA: TGTGCCAGCAGTGTGGGTCTCCGGACAGAAGCTTTCTTT. Translation gives CASSVGLRTEAFF.

V usage is TRBV6-1 and J usage is TRBJ2-7; 10 bases are shared with TRBD1. Germline V gene sequence: CDR1 MNHNS, CDR2 SASEGT. The CDR3 totals 17 residues. J gave up 1 base and V 4 bases, and 10 bases lay outside the gene matches. For the CDR3, the DNA is TGTGCCAGCAGTGCCACGGGACAGGGGTATGATTCCTACGAGCAGTACTTC. Encoded protein: CASSATGQGYDSYEQYF.

The rearrangement links TRBV28 to TRBJ1-1; tentative D call: TRBD1 (5 bases). CDR1 and CDR2 from the germline V gene are MDHEN and SYDVKM. Between the trimmed V and J ends, which lost 6 bases and 5 bases, there was a span of 13 bases. The CDR3 runs 13 residues. CDR3 nucleotide sequence: TGTGCCAGCAGCCCCCCAGGGATAACTGAAGCTTTCTTT. This encodes CASSPPGITEAFF. Using reference TRBV28 and TRBJ1-1 for the parts outside the CDR3, the full variable domain is DVKVTQSSRYLVKRTGEKVFLECVQDMDHENMFWYRQDPGLGLRLIYFSYDVKMKEKGDIPEGYSVSREKKERFSLILESASTNQTSMYLCASSPPGITEAFFGQGTRLTVV.

The rearrangement links TRBV6-5 to TRBJ1-1, with D unresolved. Germline CDR1 and CDR2: MNHEY and SVGAGI. This CDR3 is built from 14 residues. Trimming stripped 4 bases from V and 10 bases from J, with 19 bases between. This CDR3 reads CASSWTGNGEGAFF. CDR3 nucleotide sequence: TGTGCCAGCAGTTGGACCGGGAACGGAGAGGGAGCTTTCTTT.

The J gene is TRBJ1-2, the V gene TRBV6-6, with a tentative D call TRBD1 (5 bases). Germline CDR1 reads MNHNY; CDR2 reads SVGAGI (reference sequence). Trimming took 10 bases from V and 7 from J, leaving 13 bases between them. This CDR3 comprises 11 residues. The CDR3 DNA reads as TGTGCCACCCGGCCGGGGGGTGGCTACACCTTC. It yields the protein CATRPGGGYTF.

The rearrangement joins TRBV6-1 to TRBJ1-5; 7 nucleotides match TRBD1. Trimming at V came to 6 bases and at J to 4 bases, leaving 3 bases not matched to a gene. Germline lookup yields CDR1 MNHNS and CDR2 SASEGT. The CDR3 totals 13 residues. The CDR3 sequence is CASSQGENQPQHF. The CDR3 nucleotides are TGTGCCAGCAGCCAGGGGGAAAATCAGCCCCAGCATTTT.

V and J are TRBV9 and TRBJ2-1, with 15 bases lining up with TRBD2. CDR3 length: 15 amino acids. Unmatched junction bases numbered 3, after V lost 3 bases and J lost 8 bases. The germline gives CDR1 SGDLS, CDR2 YYNGEE. The CDR3 coding sequence is TGTGCCAGCAGCGCTGGGACTAGCGGGAGGCATGAGCAGTTCTTC. Protein sequence: CASSAGTSGRHEQFF. The whole variable domain, filled in from reference TRBV9 and TRBJ2-1, reads DSGVTQTPKHLITATGQRVTLRCSPRSGDLSVYWYQQSLDQGLQFLIQYYNGEERAKGNILERFSAQQFPDLHSELNLSSLELGDSALYFCASSAGTSGRHEQFFGPGTRLTVL.

This clone was picked up a small number of times. V and J are TRBV4-3 and TRBJ1-4, with no clear D. The length of the CDR3 is 14 residues. The V end was cut by 0 bases, the J end by 4 bases, with 6 bases between. CDR1 and CDR2 from the germline V gene are LGHNA and YSLEER. This CDR3 is CASSQELFNEKLFF. The CDR3 bases are TGCGCCAGCAGCCAAGAGTTGTTTAATGAAAAACTGTTTTTT.

This rearrangement joins TRBV6-1 to TRBJ1-4; TRBD1 matches 12 bases. This CDR3 has 13 residues. Germline V gene sequence: CDR1 MNHNS, CDR2 SASEGT. The V gene end was trimmed by 6 bases and the J gene end by 7 bases; junction bases not matched to a gene: 0. This chain's CDR3 is CASRGQGAEKLFF. For the CDR3, the DNA is TGTGCCAGCAGGGGACAGGGGGCTGAAAAACTGTTTTTT.

The J gene is TRBJ2-2, the V gene TRBV7-3, with TRBD1 matching 10 bases. The CDR3 spans 15 residues. Trimming cost V 4 bases and J 7 bases; bases outside gene matches: 6. Per germline, CDR1 SGHTA and CDR2 FQGTGA. The CDR3 here is CASSSRDRGGGELFF. In DNA, the CDR3 is TGTGCCAGCAGCTCCCGGGACAGGGGCGGCGGGGAGCTGTTTTTT.

The chain uses TRBV4-1 and TRBJ1-4, with 7 bases that match TRBD1. After removal of 3 bases from V and 1 base from J, the junction contained 8 bases not matched to a gene. Germline V CDR1 and CDR2: MGHRA, YSYEKL. The CDR3 covers 17 residues. The DNA of the CDR3 is TGCGCCAGCAGCCAGATCCAGGGGGGAGGAACTAATGAAAAACTGTTTTTT. Translated, it gives CASSQIQGGGTNEKLFF.

The chain carries TRBV5-4 and TRBJ1-3, with D unclear. Germline CDR1 SGHNT, CDR2 YYREEE (reference sequence). The ends were cut back, 1 base at V and 0 bases at J, with 11 bases in the middle. CDR3 length: 16 residues. CDR3 residues: CASSLSGRHSGNTIYF. The CDR3 coding sequence is TGTGCCAGCAGCTTGTCCGGCCGACACTCTGGAAACACCATATATTTT.

This chain joins TRBV5-4 and TRBJ1-2; D may be TRBD1 (5 bases). CDR3 length: 14 residues. The V gene lost 4 bases and the J gene lost 8 bases, with 18 bases spanning the gap. Germline V lookup: CDR1 SGHNT, CDR2 YYREEE (reference sequence). In nucleotides, the CDR3 is TGTGCCAGCAGCATCCGGGACCCTTCGAGCGGCTACACCTTC. It codes for CASSIRDPSSGYTF.

The chain has TRBV11-3 and TRBJ2-1, with 7 bases aligning to TRBD1. The CDR3 is 13 residues long. Looked up from germline, CDR1 is SGHNT and CDR2 is YENEEA. V lost 5 bases to trimming and J lost 9 bases; unmatched junction nucleotides: 7. CDR3 nucleotide sequence: TGTGCCAGCAGCCGGACAGGCATTGGTGAGCAGTTCTTC. Its protein is CASSRTGIGEQFF. The entire variable domain, with the rest obtained from reference TRBV11-3 and TRBJ2-1, is as follows: EAGVVQSPRYKIIEKKQPVAFWCNPISGHNTLYWYLQNLGQGPELLIRYENEEAVDDSQLPKDRFSAERLKGVDSTLKIQPAELGDSAVYLCASSRTGIGEQFFGPGTRLTVL.

The V gene is TRBV19, the J gene TRBJ2-1; 7 bases align to TRBD1. The germline V gene has CDR1 LNHDA and CDR2 SQIVND (reference sequence). V lost 5 bases, J lost 3 bases, and 7 bases stayed unmatched. The CDR3 has 15 amino acids. The CDR3 sequence: CASSADRAFYNEQFF. Here the CDR3 DNA reads TGTGCCAGTAGTGCAGACAGGGCCTTCTACAATGAGCAGTTCTTC.

The chain joins TRBV5-4 to TRBJ2-7; 13 nucleotides line up with TRBD2. Trimming took 6 bases from V and 5 from J; bases not matched to a gene: 11. Germline values: CDR1 SGHNT, CDR2 YYREEE (reference sequence). The CDR3 extends over 16 amino acids. In DNA form, the CDR3 reads TGTGCCAGCAAGATGCCCGGGACTAGCGGGGCCAACGAGCAGTACTTC. This sequence encodes CASKMPGTSGANEQYF.

This clone appeared once. The V call is TRBV19, the J call TRBJ2-3; D is undetermined. The germline V gene encodes CDR1 LNHDA and CDR2 SQIVND (reference sequence). Trimming pared 4 bases from V and 2 bases from J, leaving 10 bases between. The CDR3 runs to 14 residues. CDR3 in DNA: TGTGCCAGTAGTAATGCCAGGTACACAGATACGCAGTATTTT. Encoded protein: CASSNARYTDTQYF.

The chain employs TRBV11-2 and TRBJ1-5, with a tentative D call TRBD1 (6 bases). Trimming removed 3 bases from V and 3 bases from J, with 15 bases in between. Germline V gene lookup returns CDR1 SGHAT and CDR2 FQNNGV. CDR3 length: 16 residues. The DNA for the CDR3 is TGTGCCAGCAGCTTGGCTTCCGGGACATCCAATCAGCCCCAGCATTTT. Amino acids: CASSLASGTSNQPQHF.

The V and J genes are TRBV27 and TRBJ2-7; TRBD1 or TRBD2 may be the D gene (5 bases each). CDR3 size: 11 residues. Germline assignment: CDR1 MNHEY and CDR2 SMNVEV (reference sequence). V was trimmed by 4 bases and J by 6 bases, leaving 7 bases between them. The CDR3 spells CASSWGTEQYF. For the CDR3, the DNA is TGTGCCAGCAGTTGGGGGACCGAGCAGTACTTC.

The chain combines TRBV30 with TRBJ1-6, with 8 bases matching TRBD1. The CDR3 has 14 residues. Per germline, CDR1 GTSNPN and CDR2 SVGIG (reference sequence). V gave up 5 bases and J gave up 8 bases; unmatched junction bases: 8. CDR3 DNA: TGTGCCTGGGCGACAGGGGTTCTCGATTCACCCCTCCACTTT. It codes for CAWATGVLDSPLHF.

The V gene is TRBV15, the J gene TRBJ1-5; 8 bases align to TRBD1. The junction had 11 bases not matched to a gene; V was cut back by 9 bases and J by 7 bases. The length of the CDR3 is 14 residues. The germline CDR1 and CDR2 sequences are LNHNV and YYDKDF (reference sequence). In DNA, the CDR3 is TGTGCCACGAAAAGGGACAGGTCAGGGCAGCCCCAGCATTTT. Its translation is CATKRDRSGQPQHF.

The chain is built from TRBV6-5 and TRBJ2-7, with a possible D match to TRBD2 (5 bases). CDR1 and CDR2 from the germline V gene are MNHEY and SVGAGI. V dropped 9 bases and J dropped 3 bases, with 18 bases sitting between them. This CDR3 region has 14 residues. CDR3 residues: CASGSSSLNYEQYF. DNA for the CDR3: TGTGCCAGTGGGAGTAGCAGCCTTAACTACGAGCAGTACTTC.

The rearrangement uses TRBV21-1 and TRBJ2-3; the table's D call, TRBD2, was not checked against the DNA. TRBV21-1 is a pseudogene segment. The CDR3 has 17 amino acids. CDR3 DNA sequence: TGTGCCAGCAGCAATTTAACGACTAGCGGAAGCACAGATACGCAGTATTTT. Translated: CASSNLTTSGSTDTQYF.

The table lists this clone with a count of one. V and J are TRBV5-1 and TRBJ2-7; 10 bases fit TRBD1. The CDR3 contains 14 residues. From germline, CDR1 is SGHRS and CDR2 YFSETQ. V shed 4 bases and J 7 bases; nucleotides not matched to a gene: 8. The CDR3 loop reads CASSAGTGVGEQYF. CDR3 nucleotides: TGCGCCAGCAGCGCGGGGACAGGGGTAGGGGAGCAGTACTTC.

The chain employs TRBV6-1 and TRBJ1-2, with unresolved D. The CDR3 consists of 13 residues. Germline CDR1 reads MNHNS; CDR2 reads SASEGT. V was shortened by 5 bases and J by 4 bases, with 11 bases between the two germline ends. The CDR3, as DNA: TGTGCCAGCAGTTCCCAGGCCTTCTATGGCTACACCTTC. Protein product: CASSSQAFYGYTF.

This sequence joins TRBV7-3 and TRBJ2-1; D not resolved. Trimming shortened V by 2 bases and J by 8 bases, and 10 bases separated the two germline ends. CDR1 SGHTA and CDR2 FQGTGA come from the germline V gene. The CDR3 has 13 amino acids. The CDR3 is CASSLQTSDEQFF. CDR3 bases: TGTGCCAGCAGCTTACAGACGTCTGATGAGCAGTTCTTC.

The rearrangement uses TRBV29-1 and TRBJ1-1; no clear D gene. This CDR3 spans 13 amino acids. Between the trimmed V and J ends, which lost 7 bases and 0 bases, there was a span of 12 bases. CDR1 SQVTM and CDR2 ANQGSEA come from the germline V gene. CDR3 nucleotides: TGCAGCGCCCGGCCGGTTCTGAACACTGAAGCTTTCTTT. Translation gives CSARPVLNTEAFF.